The source of this T cell receptor beta chain is a study of OX40 agonist ivuxolimab in advanced cancers. Study-level information: A mean age of about 59 years, range about 20 to 85, was recorded, and 70% to 85% were male. General observations from the study: CD8+ T cells were the subset that, on average, had more expanded clones than CD4+. The work left the antigen specificity of expanded peripheral T cells undetermined.

With 5 bases clipped from V and 2 bases from J, the junction kept 2 bases outside the gene matches. The CDR3 sequence is 14 residues long. CDR1 is KGHSH and CDR2 is LQKENI in the germline V gene. A word on this clone: The antigen is not known.

Clones were sequenced by immunoSEQ multiplex PCR, and TCRdb holds only the in-frame ones, with some missing. Among some 80,000 clones, 84% were seen once, and the ten largest hold 20% to 25%. The sequence came from an adult with an advanced solid tumor such as melanoma, head and neck, liver or kidney cancer. The material was CD4+ or CD8+ T cells sorted from blood, obtained in a trial of the OX40 agonist ivuxolimab. The V call is TRBV18, the J call TRBJ2-1, with TRBD1 identical over 8 bases. CDR3 nucleotides: TGTGCCAGCTCATCGGGACAGGCCTACAATGAGCAGTTCTTC. The encoded protein is CASSSGQAYNEQFF.